This T cell receptor beta chain appears in the sequencing data of a study of vaccination and CD4 T cells after COVID-19 (dated 2022 in TCRdb). Broadly, across the study: SARS-CoV-2 positivity had been established in the convalescent patients by nasal swab PCR, and mild disease was recorded in under ten of these patients and severe disease in one. Participants got two doses of the Pfizer-BioNTech BNT162b2 vaccine (n=8) or two doses of the Moderna mRNA-1273 vaccine (n=2). In the convalescent cohort there were six males and four females, among whom were two Hispanic individuals, seven Caucasians, two Asians and one multiracial person. In control cultures, a CEFX viral epitope pool was used as positive control, an HIV-1 Nef peptide pool was used as negative control, or no peptide was added. In roughly nine COVID-19 convalescent patients and several infection-naive healthy vaccine recipients, the spike-specific CD4+ TCR repertoire before mRNA vaccination was compared with the repertoire after mRNA vaccination. Post-vaccine blood samples were obtained a median of around 74 days after the second vaccine dose, with a range of about 12 to 241 days. Post-COVID blood samples from convalescent patients were collected a median of roughly 100 days after diagnosis, with a range of 35 to 161 days. Culture stimuli were overlapping spike peptide pools from SARS-CoV-2 and from the common cold coronaviruses HCoV-NL63, HCoV-OC43 and HCoV-229E.

Interpreted using the paper, the treatment or condition label stands for: roughly 10-day PBMC culture with coronavirus spike peptide pools or control peptides (ViraFEST assay). The ViraFEST assay was used in the study, in which antigen-specific T cells were expanded with peptide pools and expanded clonotypes were subsequently identified by TCR sequencing. The convalescent patients' positive SARS-CoV-2 PCR tests fell between March and December 2020, which was before the Alpha, Beta and Delta variants emerged in the United States. More than 1.5 million PBMCs per well were cultured in IMDM with roughly 5% human AB serum and roughly 9.3 IU/ml IL-2, plus 10 ug/ml peptide pools. On days 3 and 7, half of the culture medium was replaced with fresh IL-2-containing medium. After nine to eleven days of culture, CD4+ T cells were isolated by negative selection with the EasySep CD4+ T cell isolation kit. PBMCs were separated from whole blood using Ficoll-Paque Plus gradient centrifugation and then either used fresh or cryopreserved at -140C. Triplicate wells were generally used for each culture condition.

For this clonotype: Its antigen specificity is not known. A junction end diverges from the germline sequence, so it may reflect a read error.

From the germline V gene, CDR1 is SGHRS and CDR2 is YFSETQ. The CDR3 sequence holds 14 residues, the cysteine and phenylalanine included. Just the 42-base CDR3 DNA is kept, in frame starting at base 1. Beyond this particular receptor, the publication reports: The study included relatively few convalescent patients and did not analyze early timepoints after natural infection. Among convalescent patients, a median about 86% of the SARS-CoV-2-reactive clones seen after vaccination appeared only after vaccination, which suggests priming specific to the vaccine. Nearly all vaccine-specific clones in convalescent patients (304 of 307) were mono-reactive for SARS-CoV-2 spike rather than cross-reactive with common cold coronaviruses. The median count of SARS-CoV-2-reactive clonotypes went up from around 23 after infection to approximately 40 after vaccination, although the change was not significant.

The library relied on PCR. DNA from cultured CD4+ T cells was subjected to TCR sequencing with the Oncomine TCR Beta short-read assay at the Johns Hopkins FTIC core. Genomic DNA was extracted from the cultured CD4+ T cells with the QIAamp micro DNA kit. The Oncomine TCR Beta libraries from cultured CD4+ T cells were pooled using unique dual indexes and then sequenced on an Illumina iSeq 100. Per the source publication's procedure: Non-productive sequences were filtered out, and CDR3s that did not start with C, did not end with F or W, or were shorter than 7 amino acids were discarded. Antigen-specific clonotypes were identified using the MANAFEST web application through comparison of peptide-stimulated wells with reference and other culture wells. To be called positive, a clone needed an FDR below 0.05, an odds ratio above 5, and a productive frequency above 0.1% in at least two of three replicate wells. A clonotype counted as cross-reactive if it showed significant expansion both in the SARS-CoV-2 spike wells and in at least one common cold coronavirus spike condition. Levenshtein distances (stringdist) and unrooted phylogenetic trees (ape) in R version 3.6.1 were used to assess CDR3 homology. TCRdb trimmed public reads at Q25 via fastp, called clones via MiXCR and kept in-frame beta chains. Rows matching on CDR3 protein sequence are summarized as one entry with the most common DNA and genes. The V and J calls were determined by TCRdb, not by the authors. Recorded for this sample are a few thousand distinct CDR3 sequences; 35% to 50% of them occurred a single time. The top ten clones comprise approximately 33% of the sample.

This chain joins TRBV5-1 to TRBJ2-1; a weak D assignment points to TRBD2 (6 bases agree). Sample: CD4+ T cells from blood, cultured in vitro. This TCR was recovered from a human donor who had recovered from COVID-19. Here is the DNA: TGCGCCAGCAGCTTGTCCCCTAGCGAAGGTGAAACAATCTTC. The translation is CASSLSPSEGETIF.